The 17 T cell receptor beta chains below all came from one sample that was sequenced in a study of cytomegalovirus exposure and HLA in healthy donors. Both 60 Vbeta primers and 13 Jbeta primers went into the PCR. The table came from immunoSEQ multiplex PCR; TCRdb's copy has only in-frame clones and leaves some out. The data hold 55,000 to 70,000 clones, with 75% to 85% observed a single time. Sequences were obtained from PBMCs. These receptors came from a human donor in good health.

J is TRBJ1-1 and V is TRBV5-6; TRBD1 matches 9 bases. J gave up 0 bases and V 4 bases, and 7 bases lay outside the gene matches. CDR3 size: 16 residues. Per germline, CDR1 SGHDT and CDR2 YYEEEE. The CDR3 spells CASSLGQGTLNTEAFF. The DNA of the CDR3 is TGTGCCAGCAGCCTTGGACAGGGGACTTTGAACACTGAAGCTTTCTTT.

The genes are TRBV5-6 and TRBJ2-7, with D maybe TRBD1 (5 bases). V was trimmed by 4 bases and J by 2 bases, leaving 10 bases between them. The germline gives CDR1 SGHDT, CDR2 YYEEEE. The CDR3 covers 13 residues. CDR3 sequence: CASSETATYEQYF. CDR3 DNA sequence: TGTGCCAGCAGCGAGACAGCAACCTACGAGCAGTACTTC.

This chain links TRBV19 with TRBJ2-6, with a possible D match to TRBD1 (5 bases). Trimming removed 3 bases from V and 0 bases from J, with 15 bases in between. The CDR3 has 18 residues. Per the germline V gene, CDR1 is LNHDA and CDR2 is SQIVND (reference sequence). CDR3 nucleotide sequence: TGTGCCAGTAGTATGGGGCAGTCTTACGGCTCTGGGGCCAACGTCCTGACTTTC. This sequence encodes CASSMGQSYGSGANVLTF.

The J gene is TRBJ2-3, the V gene TRBV7-2; D call uncertain. Germline CDR1 SGHTA, CDR2 FQGNSA. The CDR3 length is 15 residues. V was shortened by 5 bases and J by 6 bases, with 18 bases between the two germline ends. The CDR3 spells CASSRISGGVDTQYF. CDR3 DNA: TGTGCCAGCAGCCGGATAAGTGGTGGAGTGGATACGCAGTATTTT.

This chain uses TRBV2 with TRBJ2-2; 9 positions agree with TRBD2. Germline V CDR1 and CDR2: SNHLY, FYNNEI. J lost 7 bases, V lost 6 bases, and 9 bases had no gene match. CDR3 size: 15 residues. The CDR3 DNA follows: TGTGCCAGCAGCGAAAGGCTAGCGGGACTCGGGGAGCTGTTTTTT. Protein: CASSERLAGLGELFF.

The rearrangement links TRBV7-8 to TRBJ2-1; 10 bases align to TRBD2. Germline V gives CDR1 SGHVS, CDR2 FQNEAQ. V was clipped by 6 bases and J by 9 bases; unmatched bases: 8. This CDR3 is built from 14 residues. The CDR3 bases are TGTGCCAGCAGACGGGGTCTAGCGGGAGCTGAGCAGTTCTTC. It codes for CASRRGLAGAEQFF.

The genes are TRBV19 and TRBJ1-1, with D perhaps matching TRBD1 (6 bases). Germline V gives CDR1 LNHDA, CDR2 SQIVND (reference sequence). The CDR3 loop spans 16 amino acids. The V end lost 5 bases, the J end lost 1 base, and 17 bases lay between the germline ends. The CDR3 region is CASSPHPGQPNTEAFF. In DNA, the CDR3 is TGTGCCAGTAGTCCCCACCCTGGACAGCCGAACACTGAAGCTTTCTTT.

The chain joins TRBV4-2 to TRBJ1-5, with D uncertain. The CDR3 length is 16 residues. The V end was cut by 0 bases, the J end by 3 bases, with 12 bases between. From germline, CDR1 is LGHNA and CDR2 YNFKEQ. CDR3 in amino acids: CASSQEAGLTNQPQHF. CDR3 coding DNA: TGTGCCAGCAGCCAAGAAGCAGGTTTGACCAATCAGCCCCAGCATTTT.

The J gene is TRBJ2-7, the V gene TRBV4-1; 11 nucleotides match TRBD1. Germline V gene data show CDR1 as MGHRA and CDR2 as YSYEKL. There are 15 residues in the CDR3. With V trimmed by 0 bases and J by 5 bases, 3 bases remained unmatched. CDR3 in amino acids: CASSQEWTGGDEQYF. The CDR3 coding sequence is TGCGCCAGCAGCCAAGAATGGACAGGGGGCGACGAGCAGTACTTC.

The rearrangement links TRBV7-9 to TRBJ2-7, with 10 bases lining up with TRBD2. The CDR3 runs 16 residues. Germline V CDR1 and CDR2: SEHNR, FQNEAQ (reference sequence). Trimming took 3 bases from V and 1 from J; bases not matched to a gene: 6. This CDR3 is CASSFSAGGPSYEQYF. CDR3 coding DNA: TGTGCCAGCAGCTTCTCAGCGGGAGGGCCTTCCTACGAGCAGTACTTC.

The gene calls are TRBV28 and TRBJ2-7; D not resolved. This CDR3 region has 17 residues. Germline V CDR1 and CDR2: MDHEN, SYDVKM. Trimming left V 4 bases short and J 7 bases short, with 26 bases between. This CDR3 is CASSSLRPGLSVREQYF. Here the CDR3 DNA reads TGTGCCAGCAGTTCACTCCGACCCGGGTTATCGGTGAGAGAGCAGTACTTC.

V gene TRBV5-4 combines with J gene TRBJ1-4; 7 bases map to TRBD1. The CDR3 loop spans 14 amino acids. V shed 2 bases and J 3 bases; nucleotides not matched to a gene: 1. The germline gives CDR1 SGHNT, CDR2 YYREEE (reference sequence). The DNA of the CDR3 is TGTGCCAGCAGCTTAGACAGGGCTAATGAAAAACTGTTTTTT. It yields the protein CASSLDRANEKLFF.

This chain joins TRBV9 and TRBJ1-2, with D hard to call. Germline V CDR1 and CDR2: SGDLS, YYNGEE. CDR3 size: 14 residues. The V end was cut by 6 bases, the J end by 4 bases, with 16 bases between. This CDR3 is CASTLTGKGYGYTF. The CDR3 DNA follows: TGTGCCAGCACCCTGACCGGGAAGGGCTATGGCTACACCTTC.

This clone has just a few counts. This chain uses TRBV2 with TRBJ2-3, with TRBD2 identical over 11 bases. This CDR3 has 16 residues. With V trimmed by 6 bases and J by 3 bases, 8 bases remained unmatched. CDR1 is SNHLY, CDR2 FYNNEI, per germline. The CDR3 nucleotides read TGTGCCAGCAGACTCCTTAGCGGGAGGGTAACAGATACGCAGTATTTT. This encodes CASRLLSGRVTDTQYF.

The chain uses TRBV14 and TRBJ2-1, with D possibly being TRBD1 (5 bases). V shed 1 base and J shed 9 bases, with 10 bases lying between them. This CDR3 is built from 13 residues. CDR1 is SGHDN and CDR2 is FVKESK in the germline V gene. The CDR3 loop reads CASSQVGQGEQFF. CDR3 DNA: TGTGCCAGCAGCCAAGTAGGGCAGGGTGAGCAGTTCTTC. Filled out from reference TRBV14 and TRBJ2-1, the complete variable domain reads EAGVTQFPSHSVIEKGQTVTLRCDPISGHDNLYWYRRVMGKEIKFLLHFVKESKQDESGMPNNRFLAERTGGTYSTLKVQPAELEDSGVYFCASSQVGQGEQFFGPGTRLTVL.

The rearrangement uses TRBV10-1 and TRBJ2-5; 7 nucleotides align to TRBD1. The trim removed 8 bases at V and 5 bases at J, leaving 14 bases unmatched. The V gene's germline CDR1 is WNHNN and CDR2 SYGVQD (reference sequence). This CDR3 has 15 residues. The chain's CDR3 is CASSGPGGSSETQYF. The CDR3 nucleotides read TGCGCCAGCTCCGGTCCAGGGGGAAGTTCGGAGACCCAGTACTTC.

The CDR3 is CASSPNRVNSYEQYF. The CDR3 DNA reads as TGTGCCAGCTCACCCAACAGGGTCAACTCCTACGAGCAGTACTTC. The chain recombines TRBV18 with TRBJ2-7; D is perhaps TRBD1 (6 bases). This CDR3 has 15 residues. Germline CDR1 and CDR2: KGHSH and LQKENI. Between the trimmed V and J ends, which lost 3 bases and 0 bases, there was a span of 12 bases. Together with reference TRBV18 and TRBJ2-7, the CDR3 gives the full variable domain: NAGVMQNPRHLVRRRGQEARLRCSPMKGHSHVYWYRQLPEEGLKFMVYLQKENIIDESGMPKERFSAEFPKEGPSILRIQQVVRGDSAAYFCASSPNRVNSYEQYFGPGTRLTVT.